This T cell receptor (beta chain) was retrieved from a study of blood T cell repertoires in COVID-19. In the study overall: From T cells, B-cell-depleted T cells, or PBMCs came the material, which was cDNA or gDNA.

V was cut by 3 bases and J by 4 bases, with 15 bases left in between. CDR1 is SQVTM and CDR2 is ANQGSEA in the germline V gene. This CDR3 has 14 amino acids. The assay was immunoSEQ multiplex PCR, and TCRdb's table has in-frame clones only and misses some. This sample has approximately 250,000 clones, with approximately 81% found just once. Material for sequencing was peripheral blood. This TCR was sampled from a man in his forties with acute or convalescent COVID-19. The V gene is TRBV29-1, the J gene TRBJ1-1; perhaps TRBD1 as D (6 bases). The chain's CDR3 is CSVERGARGTEAFF. The CDR3 DNA sequence: TGCAGCGTTGAGCGGGGGGCGCGTGGCACTGAAGCTTTCTTT.